One and the same sample provided the 32 T cell receptor beta chains below, sequenced in a study of neurological immune-mediated disorders. Regarding time point: technical triplicate 2. Via MiXCR, TCRdb re-called the 5' RACE reads, giving one row per CDR3 protein. The sample holds under 65,000 distinct CDR3 sequences, less than 25% seen once. The sample taken for sequencing was PBMCs. These receptors all come from a man in his 60s with HTLV-1-associated myelopathy (HAM/TSP).

This clonotype was observed at least ten times. The rearrangement links TRBV20-1 to TRBJ2-3, with 7 positions matching TRBD1. V lost 5 bases, J lost 0 bases, and 8 bases stayed unmatched. Germline-derived CDR1 and CDR2 are DFQATT and SNEGSKA (reference sequence). The length of the CDR3 is 15 residues. The chain's CDR3 is CSADHRDSSTDTQYF. The CDR3 nucleotides read TGCAGTGCTGATCACCGGGACAGTAGCACAGATACGCAGTATTTT.

Many counts were recorded for this clonotype. The chain couples TRBV11-2 to TRBJ2-3; D is undetermined. The length of the CDR3 is 19 residues. Germline loops: CDR1 SGHAT, CDR2 FQNNGV. V shed 5 bases and J shed 2 bases, with 26 bases lying between them. CDR3 nucleotide sequence: TGTGCCAGCAGCCCGCGGCCCTCGTCGGGCAGCGTGAACACAGATACGCAGTATTTT. Encoded protein: CASSPRPSSGSVNTDTQYF.

The chain carries TRBV20-1 and TRBJ2-1, with D uncertain. The CDR3 has 17 amino acids. Trimming pared 3 bases from V and 0 bases from J, leaving 18 bases between. Germline V lookup: CDR1 DFQATT, CDR2 SNEGSKA (reference sequence). CDR3 amino acids: CSASSLPPSLSYNEQFF. In DNA form, the CDR3 reads TGCAGTGCTAGTTCGCTCCCTCCCTCCCTCTCCTACAATGAGCAGTTCTTC.

Comments on this clonotype: A junction end diverges from the germline sequence, so it may reflect a read error. The chain couples TRBV7-2 to TRBJ2-1; 11 bases agree with TRBD2. This CDR3 has 13 amino acids. The germline CDR1 and CDR2 sequences are SGHTA and FQGNSA. CDR3 loop: CASRSVLAGEQVF. CDR3 DNA sequence: TGTGCCAGCAGGTCTGTACTAGCGGGAGAGCAGGTCTTC. The variable domain in full, with the rest retrieved from reference TRBV7-2 and TRBJ2-1, is GAGVSQSPSNKVTEKGKDVELRCDPISGHTALYWYRQSLGQGLEFLIYFQGNSAPDKSGLPSDRFSAERTGGSVSTLTIQRTQQEDSAVYLCASRSVLAGEQVFGPGTRLTVL.

The table lists this clonotype with many counts. The junction departs from germline at one end; a sequencing error may be responsible. The rearrangement links TRBV5-6 to TRBJ2-7; 10 bases are shared with TRBD1. The length of the CDR3 is 14 residues. Looked up from germline, CDR1 is SGHDT and CDR2 is YYEEEE. For the CDR3, the DNA is TGTGCCAGCACCTTGGACAGGGGGACCTACGAGCAGTACTTC. Amino acid sequence: CASTLDRGTYEQYF.

This clonotype showed up many times. This chain joins TRBV3-1 and TRBJ2-5, with 7 bases aligning to TRBD1. V was pared by 1 base and J by 4 bases, with 6 bases of the junction left unmatched. Germline CDR1 LGHDT, CDR2 YNNKEL (reference sequence). This CDR3 is built from 15 residues. The CDR3 is CASSQAQGSGETQYF. The DNA for the CDR3 is TGTGCCAGCAGCCAAGCACAGGGGAGTGGAGAGACCCAGTACTTC.

J is TRBJ2-7 and V is TRBV28; D could derive from TRBD1 or TRBD2 (5 bases each). V shed 2 bases and J shed 0 bases, with 8 bases lying between them. The CDR3 is made up of 14 amino acids. Per the germline V gene, CDR1 is MDHEN and CDR2 is SYDVKM. The CDR3 loop reads CASSLEGSSYEQYF. The CDR3 DNA is TGTGCCAGCAGTTTAGAGGGGAGCTCCTACGAGCAGTACTTC.

This clonotype showed up many times. This sequence joins TRBV20-1 and TRBJ2-7; TRBD2 agrees at 7 bases. The germline CDR1 and CDR2 sequences are DFQATT and SNEGSKA (reference sequence). The CDR3 extends over 16 amino acids. Losses at the gene ends were 3 bases for V and 0 bases for J; bases not matched to a gene: 11. The chain's CDR3 is CSASPQRGGSSYEQYF. The CDR3 coding sequence is TGCAGTGCTAGCCCCCAAAGAGGCGGGAGCTCCTACGAGCAGTACTTC.

This clonotype was seen repeatedly, ten times or more. This chain joins TRBV10-3 and TRBJ1-5; 7 positions agree with TRBD1. CDR3 length: 14 residues. The V gene's germline CDR1 is ENHRY and CDR2 SYGVKD. J lost 4 bases, V lost 6 bases, and 6 bases had no gene match. The CDR3: CAIRGGQENQPQHF. The CDR3 coding sequence is TGTGCCATCAGGGGCGGACAGGAGAATCAGCCCCAGCATTTT.

This clonotype showed up many times. The chain's CDR3 is CSARDPTSGRRGNEQFF. The CDR3 DNA follows: TGCAGTGCTAGAGATCCCACTAGCGGGAGACGGGGCAATGAGCAGTTCTTC. This chain uses TRBV20-1 with TRBJ2-1, with 11 bases matching TRBD2. V lost 0 bases and J lost 6; bases outside the gene matches: 10. This CDR3 is 17 amino acids long. CDR1 and CDR2 from the germline V gene are DFQATT and SNEGSKA (reference sequence).

The genes are TRBV28 and TRBJ1-5; D is unresolved. V shed 6 bases and J shed 0 bases, with 12 bases lying between them. Germline V CDR1 and CDR2: MDHEN, SYDVKM. This CDR3 is 15 amino acids long. The CDR3 loop is CASRMNSVSNQPQHF. The CDR3 DNA reads TGTGCCAGCAGAATGAATTCGGTTAGCAATCAGCCCCAGCATTTT. Drawing the rest from reference TRBV28 and TRBJ1-5, the complete variable domain is DVKVTQSSRYLVKRTGEKVFLECVQDMDHENMFWYRQDPGLGLRLIYFSYDVKMKEKGDIPEGYSVSREKKERFSLILESASTNQTSMYLCASRMNSVSNQPQHFGDGTRLSIL.

This clonotype has at least ten counts. The rearrangement links TRBV5-1 to TRBJ2-7, with 7 bases lining up with TRBD2. In germline, CDR1 is SGHRS, CDR2 YFSETQ. J was trimmed by 5 bases and V by 0 bases; bases with no gene match: 8. This CDR3 is 15 amino acids long. The CDR3, as DNA: TGCGCCAGCAGCTTGGCGGTGGGAGGGCCCCACGAGCAGTACTTC. Protein product: CASSLAVGGPHEQYF. Full variable domain (outside the CDR3, taken from reference TRBV5-1 and TRBJ2-7): KAGVTQTPRYLIKTRGQQVTLSCSPISGHRSVSWYQQTPGQGLQFLFEYFSETQRNKGNFPGRFSGRQFSNSRSEMNVSTLELGDSALYLCASSLAVGGPHEQYFGPGTRLTVT.

This clonotype has ten or more counts. The chain couples TRBV3-1 to TRBJ1-1, with D possibly being TRBD1 (5 bases). CDR3 length: 14 residues. The V and J ends lost 2 bases and 2 bases respectively, with 9 bases between them. CDR1 is LGHDT and CDR2 is YNNKEL in the germline V gene (reference sequence). CDR3 nucleotides: TGTGCCAGCAGCCAACTGGGGACTAACACTGAAGCTTTCTTT. This gives the protein CASSQLGTNTEAFF.

V is TRBV5-6 and J is TRBJ2-7; the match to TRBD1 covers 7 bases. This CDR3 is built from 15 residues. Germline V lookup: CDR1 SGHDT, CDR2 YYEEEE. The V gene end was trimmed by 3 bases and the J gene end by 3 bases; junction bases not matched to a gene: 9. CDR3 amino acids: CASSSNPGQNYEQYF. The CDR3, as DNA: TGTGCCAGCAGCTCGAACCCGGGACAGAACTACGAGCAGTACTTC.

This clonotype was picked up a small number of times. The CDR3 nucleotides are TGTGCCAGCAGTTTCGCCGGGACTAGCGGGAGTACGGGTTTGAGCACCGGGGAGCTGTTTTTT. It encodes CASSFAGTSGSTGLSTGELFF. The V and J genes are TRBV28 and TRBJ2-2, with 14 bases aligning to TRBD2. The V segment lost 3 bases and the J segment 4 bases; nucleotides outside the gene matches: 16. Germline V gene sequence: CDR1 MDHEN, CDR2 SYDVKM. The CDR3 is 21 residues long.

This clonotype came up many times. Compared with germline, one end of the junction differs, possibly owing to a read error. This chain links TRBV12-3 or TRBV12-4 with TRBJ1-4, with D maybe TRBD1 (6 bases). The CDR3 has 18 amino acids. The chain's CDR3 is CASRLGPGTPSTNEKLFF. In DNA, the CDR3 is TGTGCCAGCAGGTTAGGCCCCGGGACACCGTCAACTAATGAAAAACTGTTTTTT.

This clonotype was observed at least ten times. The chain joins TRBV12-3 or TRBV12-4 to TRBJ1-6; TRBD1 is a possible D gene (5 bases). V lost 8 bases and J lost 5, with 16 bases in between. This CDR3 region has 15 residues. Here the CDR3 reads CASRLRDGDNSPLHF. The CDR3 DNA sequence: TGTGCCAGCCGCCTCCGGGACGGCGATAATTCACCCCTCCACTTT.

The V call is TRBV28, the J call TRBJ2-6, with D unresolved. Germline CDR1 MDHEN, CDR2 SYDVKM. The length of the CDR3 is 14 residues. The V and J ends lost 6 bases and 1 base respectively, with 7 bases between them. The CDR3 here is CASREISGANVLTF. The CDR3 region has the DNA TGTGCCAGCAGGGAAATTTCTGGGGCCAACGTCCTGACTTTC. The full variable domain, in which reference TRBV28 and TRBJ2-6 provide the parts outside the CDR3, is DVKVTQSSRYLVKRTGEKVFLECVQDMDHENMFWYRQDPGLGLRLIYFSYDVKMKEKGDIPEGYSVSREKKERFSLILESASTNQTSMYLCASREISGANVLTFGAGSRLTVL.

This clonotype was observed at least ten times. The gene calls are TRBV18 and TRBJ2-1; TRBD1 is a possible D gene (5 bases). Trimming took 0 bases from V and 12 from J, leaving 12 bases between them. In germline, CDR1 is KGHSH, CDR2 LQKENI. This CDR3 is 13 amino acids long. CDR3 sequence: CASSPPVRQGQFF. CDR3 coding DNA: TGTGCCAGCTCACCACCGGTGAGGCAGGGGCAGTTCTTC.

There are many counts of this clonotype. V gene TRBV6-1 combines with J gene TRBJ2-7, with D perhaps assigned TRBD1 or TRBD2 (6 bases each). Looked up from germline, CDR1 is MNHNS and CDR2 is SASEGT. The CDR3 consists of 17 residues. V lost 5 bases and J 5 bases, leaving 25 bases between the germline ends. The CDR3 DNA reads as TGTGCCAGCAGTTCCGTACGAGGGGGGTTACCCGGCGACGAGCAGTACTTC. Its translation is CASSSVRGGLPGDEQYF.

CDR3 DNA sequence: TGCGCCAGCAAAGGACAGGGGGGGACTGAAGCTTTCTTT. This translates into CASKGQGGTEAFF. The chain carries TRBV5-1 and TRBJ1-1; 10 nucleotides agree with TRBD1. The V and J ends lost 6 bases and 5 bases, in that order; junction bases with no gene match: 4. The germline V gene encodes CDR1 SGHRS and CDR2 YFSETQ. The CDR3 length is 13 residues. Full variable domain (rest looked up from reference TRBV5-1 and TRBJ1-1): KAGVTQTPRYLIKTRGQQVTLSCSPISGHRSVSWYQQTPGQGLQFLFEYFSETQRNKGNFPGRFSGRQFSNSRSEMNVSTLELGDSALYLCASKGQGGTEAFFGQGTRLTVV.

This clonotype was found many times. The chain is built from TRBV30 and TRBJ2-2; TRBD2 is a possible D gene (6 bases). The CDR3 runs to 12 residues. From germline, CDR1 is GTSNPN and CDR2 SVGIG (reference sequence). V shed 4 bases and J shed 8 bases, with 11 bases lying between them. The CDR3 spells CAWNGGVGELFF. The CDR3 nucleotides are TGTGCCTGGAACGGAGGGGTGGGGGAGCTGTTTTTT.

In this sample, this clonotype turned up many times. V gene TRBV2 combines with J gene TRBJ1-2; D remains unclear. Trimming took 2 bases from V and 0 from J, leaving 10 bases between them. The CDR3 is 15 amino acids. The germline gives CDR1 SNHLY, CDR2 FYNNEI. This chain's CDR3 is CASSESWVSNYGYTF. The CDR3 DNA reads as TGTGCCAGCAGTGAATCTTGGGTATCTAACTATGGCTACACCTTC.

The chain couples TRBV19 to TRBJ2-1; the D gene is possibly TRBD2 (6 bases). Germline CDR1 and CDR2: LNHDA and SQIVND (reference sequence). The CDR3 is 15 residues long. V was shortened by 4 bases and J by 9 bases, with 19 bases between the two germline ends. The CDR3 sequence: CASSTGTLNFFEQFF. The DNA of the CDR3 is TGTGCCAGTAGTACCGGGACTCTCAACTTTTTTGAGCAGTTCTTC. The whole variable domain, remainder taken from reference TRBV19 and TRBJ2-1, is DGGITQSPKYLFRKEGQNVTLSCEQNLNHDAMYWYRQDPGQGLRLIYYSQIVNDFQKGDIAEGYSVSREKKESFPLTVTSAQKNPTAFYLCASSTGTLNFFEQFFGPGTRLTVL.

This clonotype occurred many times. The V call is TRBV20-1, the J call TRBJ1-1, with D tentatively TRBD1 (6 bases). The CDR3 is made up of 13 amino acids. V lost 5 bases and J 11 bases, leaving 21 bases between the germline ends. Looked up from germline, CDR1 is DFQATT and CDR2 is SNEGSKA (reference sequence). CDR3 in amino acids: CSAYRPGNRDAFF. CDR3 DNA sequence: TGCAGTGCTTACCGACCGGGGAACAGGGATGCTTTCTTT.

This clonotype was counted ten times or more. V is TRBV5-1 and J is TRBJ1-4, with D perhaps TRBD1 (6 bases). CDR3 length equals 16 residues. The germline V gene encodes CDR1 SGHRS and CDR2 YFSETQ. Trimming shortened V by 3 bases and J by 0 bases, and 12 bases separated the two germline ends. CDR3 sequence (DNA): TGCGCCAGCAGCTATATCCCAGGGGCAACTAATGAAAAACTGTTTTTT. It yields the protein CASSYIPGATNEKLFF.

Ten or more counts support this clonotype. The chain couples TRBV4-1 to TRBJ2-5, with 11 bases matching TRBD2. Germline assignment: CDR1 MGHRA and CDR2 YSYEKL. The CDR3 runs to 17 residues. V lost 0 bases, J lost 7 bases, and 10 bases stayed unmatched. The CDR3 region is CASSQDTGLAEAPTQYF. CDR3 bases: TGCGCCAGCAGCCAAGATACGGGACTAGCGGAGGCCCCGACCCAGTACTTC.

The rearrangement links TRBV5-1 to TRBJ2-2, with TRBD2 identical over 7 bases. J was trimmed by 10 bases and V by 3 bases; bases with no gene match: 9. This CDR3 is built from 14 residues. Germline assignment: CDR1 SGHRS and CDR2 YFSETQ. The CDR3 DNA follows: TGCGCCAGCAGCTCCCGGGACTATAGAGAGGAGCTGTTTTTT. Amino acid sequence: CASSSRDYREELFF.

V is TRBV29-1 and J is TRBJ2-1, with 7 bases lining up with TRBD2. After removal of 7 bases from V and 8 bases from J, the junction contained 11 bases not matched to a gene. Germline V gene data show CDR1 as SQVTM and CDR2 as ANQGSEA. The CDR3 spans 13 residues. The DNA of the CDR3 is TGCAGCGCTCTCCCGACTAGCAGCGATGAGCAGTTCTTC. Translation: CSALPTSSDEQFF.

CDR3 sequence reads: CASSFGRDFQETQYF. In nucleotides, the CDR3 is TGCGCCAGCAGCTTTGGGAGGGACTTTCAAGAGACCCAGTACTTC. The chain recombines TRBV5-1 with TRBJ2-5, with TRBD2 matching over 7 bases. The V gene's germline CDR1 is SGHRS and CDR2 YFSETQ. V lost 2 bases to trimming and J lost 2 bases; unmatched junction nucleotides: 6. This CDR3 is built from 15 residues.

This clonotype was recorded many times. This sequence joins TRBV29-1 and TRBJ2-3; D is possibly TRBD2 (5 bases). Trimming left V 0 bases short and J 5 bases short, with 15 bases between. The CDR3 covers 15 residues. Germline V CDR1 and CDR2: SQVTM, ANQGSEA. CDR3 nucleotides: TGCAGCGTTGAAGATCTGGGCCTCCGGGGAGATACGCAGTATTTT. Translated, it gives CSVEDLGLRGDTQYF.

The CDR3 DNA reads TGTGCCAGCAACCTAGGGACTAGCGTTACAGATACGCAGTATTTT. Protein product: CASNLGTSVTDTQYF. The rearrangement uses TRBV2 and TRBJ2-3; 10 bases map to TRBD2. The CDR3 contains 15 residues. The trim removed 7 bases at V and 3 bases at J, leaving 7 bases unmatched. Germline CDR1 SNHLY, CDR2 FYNNEI.